This T cell receptor beta chain was profiled in a study of shared clonotypes between healthy human individuals. Study-level points and caveats: For naive CD4 cells, roughly 5.5% of clonotypes were shared across a handful of donors.

The CDR3 has 15 amino acids. Germline V gene sequence: CDR1 MNHNS, CDR2 SASEGT. Trimming left V 6 bases short and J 2 bases short, with 13 bases between. As regards this clone: The antigen is undetermined.

Clones were sequenced by immunoSEQ multiplex PCR, and TCRdb holds only the in-frame ones, with some missing. The sample shows 2 million to 2.5 million clones, approximately 94% of them seen only once. Naivety among CD8 cells was defined by CD45RO negativity and positive CCR7 selection, thereby excluding terminally differentiated effector memory CD45RA+ cells. The sequenced sample consisted of naive CD8+ T cells from PBMCs. The clonotype was recovered from a man younger than 30 in good health. Some clones in this sample may be carry-over from other donors' samples. This sequence joins TRBV6-1 and TRBJ2-2; D may be TRBD1 (6 bases). The CDR3 region is CASRTRDTNTGELFF. The DNA of the CDR3 is TGTGCCAGCAGGACCCGGGACACTAACACCGGGGAGCTGTTTTTT.